The sequence of this TCR beta chain was determined in a study of blood T cell repertoires in COVID-19. Method: immunoSEQ multiplex PCR; TCRdb's copy keeps in-frame clones and lacks some. This table holds 110,000 to 150,000 clones, under 90% found once. Germline-derived CDR1 and CDR2 are MNHEY and SVGAGI. The trim removed 4 bases at V and 9 bases at J, leaving 9 bases unmatched. The CDR3 is 14 amino acids. Sequencing was carried out using PBMCs or T cells enriched from blood (not recorded which). The origin of this receptor is a woman under 30 who had been exposed to COVID-19. V is TRBV6-5 and J is TRBJ2-1; 7 bases fit TRBD2. CDR3 DNA: TGTGCCAGCAGTTTAAGCGGGACGGGGAGTGAGCAGTTCTTC. Protein: CASSLSGTGSEQFF.